Below are 2 T cell receptor beta chains sequenced from a single sample in a study of T-cell memory formation after mild COVID-19. TCRdb re-called the 5' RACE reads with MiXCR, one entry per CDR3 protein. This table has 290,000 or so distinct CDR3 sequences, less than 20% appearing once. Sequencing used PBMCs or a T cell subset sorted from them (not recorded which). The receptors were sampled from a young man who had mild COVID-19 (a few samples of this study predate the infection). Cell type and time point are not known.

This clonotype was seen a few times. V usage is TRBV6-4 and J usage is TRBJ2-4; no reliable D call. The CDR3 contains 13 residues. Germline CDR1 and CDR2: MRHNA and SNTAGT. The germline V and J ends were trimmed by 6 bases and 6 bases, with 12 bases remaining between them. CDR3 bases: TGTGCCAGCAGCCAGGACCCGGGAAACATTCAGTACTTC. This gives the protein CASSQDPGNIQYF.

The V gene is TRBV29-1, the J gene TRBJ2-3; 7 nucleotides align to TRBD2. This CDR3 contains 15 residues. Trimming at V came to 0 bases and at J to 3 bases, leaving 6 bases not matched to a gene. Per germline, CDR1 SQVTM and CDR2 ANQGSEA. The CDR3 is CSVEDKGRGTDTQYF. The CDR3 DNA sequence: TGCAGCGTTGAAGATAAAGGGAGGGGAACAGATACGCAGTATTTT.